This record covers a single T cell receptor (beta chain). The antigen is undetermined. These data are taken from a study of cytomegalovirus exposure and HLA in healthy donors. Findings and caveats of the study: Accurate HLA-A and HLA-B prediction from TCR beta sequences was reported for most subjects. Rarity marked most TCR sequences, yet some public TCRs occurred in many donors.

Per the germline V gene, CDR1 is MDHEN and CDR2 is SYDVKM. The CDR3 length is 18 residues. V was pared by 6 bases and J by 2 bases, with 25 bases between. A multiplex PCR was run with 60 Vbeta primers and 13 Jbeta primers. Using immunoSEQ multiplex PCR, the repertoire was profiled, and TCRdb retains in-frame clones only, with some absent. In all, the sample yields 55,000 or so clones. The gene calls are TRBV28 and TRBJ1-2; D possibly corresponds to TRBD1 (6 bases). The receptor was isolated from a woman aged 45-59 years in good health and CMV-seropositive. Sequencing input: PBMCs. DNA for the CDR3: TGTGCCAGCAGCCCTAGCAGACCATACAGGGACGGAAACTATGGCTACACCTTC. Encoded protein: CASSPSRPYRDGNYGYTF.